This TCR beta chain was recorded in a study of T-cell reconstitution after alpha-beta-depleted transplantation in children. Points from the study as a whole: T-cell numbers and diversity one year post-transplant derived largely from freshly generated T cells.

Unique molecular identifiers tagged the TCRbeta library. TCRdb processed the PCR reads anew with MiXCR; each CDR3 protein has one entry. The sample yields more than 400,000 distinct CDR3 sequences, 43% seen once. With respect to this clonotype: No antigen is known for it.

V dropped 8 bases and J dropped 7; count of bases not matched to a gene: 12. The CDR3 covers 13 residues. CDR1 and CDR2 from the germline V gene are GTSNPN and SVGIG (reference sequence). Sequencing was performed on PBMCs, taken before TCRalphabeta/CD19-depleted stem cell transplant. The TCR was taken from a girl aged 2 to 9 with aplastic anemia, due to receive a stem cell transplant. The V and J genes are TRBV30 and TRBJ2-7; 9 nucleotides line up with TRBD2. The CDR3 nucleotides are TGTGCCCCTGGACTAGCGTGGCGTGAGGAGCAGTACTTC. Amino acids: CAPGLAWREEQYF. Using reference TRBV30 and TRBJ2-7 for the parts outside the CDR3, the full variable domain is SQTIHQWPATLVQPVGSPLSLECTVEGTSNPNLYWYRQAAGRGLQLLFYSVGIGQISSEVPQNLSASRPQDRQFILSSKKLLLSDSGFYLCAPGLAWREEQYFGPGTRLTVT.